One and the same sample provided the 22 T cell receptor beta chains below, sequenced in a study of tumor and adjacent non-tumor tissue in lung cancer. No cell sorting was done before RNA was extracted from the tissue. Three rounds of nested PCR, following a modified ARM-PCR protocol, produced the TCRbeta library. Each CDR3 protein is one row after TCRdb ran MiXCR on the multiplex PCR reads. The repertoire holds over 100,000 distinct CDR3 sequences, approximately 71% seen once, with more than 35% in the top ten. The sample consisted of lung tumor tissue. The receptors stem from a woman aged 55-69 years with non-small cell lung cancer.

A few counts support this clonotype. A much more abundant neighbour one base away suggests this may be a read error. This sequence joins TRBV20-1 and TRBJ1-5; maybe TRBD1 (6 bases). The germline V gene has CDR1 DFQATT and CDR2 SNEGSKA (reference sequence). This CDR3 contains 14 residues. CDR3 residues: CNAYPGQSNQPQHF. In nucleotides, the CDR3 is TGCAATGCTTACCCTGGACAGAGCAATCAGCCCCAGCATTTT.

To note about this clonotype: Given the absence of the conserved phenylalanine or tryptophan at the CDR3 end, a read error is likely. The chain has TRBV20-1 and TRBJ1-6; D ambiguous. V gave up 8 bases and J gave up 6 bases, with 14 bases separating them. Per germline, CDR1 DFQATT and CDR2 SNEGSKA (reference sequence). The CDR3 spans 13 residues. The CDR3: CSFQSDLNSPLHL. The CDR3 nucleotides read TGCAGTTTTCAATCCGATCTTAATTCACCCCTCCACCTT.

Concerning this clonotype: The junction departs from the called germline gene at one end, perhaps through a read error. The rearrangement joins TRBV29-1 to TRBJ1-4; D possibly corresponds to TRBD1 (5 bases). The CDR3 covers 12 residues. The V gene's germline CDR1 is SQVTM and CDR2 ANQGSEA. The CDR3 loop reads CSALTWDEKLFF. The CDR3 DNA reads as TGCAGCGCCTTGACATGGGACGAAAAACTGTTCTTT.

In this sample, this clonotype turned up a few times. This may stem from a read error, because a much larger clone lies one nucleotide away. The rearrangement links TRBV6-6 to TRBJ2-3; D is perhaps TRBD1 (6 bases). Germline CDR1 and CDR2: MNHNY and SVGAGI (reference sequence). V was shortened by 2 bases and J by 7 bases, with 13 bases between the two germline ends. This CDR3 has 14 residues. The CDR3 loop is CASSYALQGNTQYF. As DNA, the CDR3 is TGTGCCAGCAGTTACGCGTTGCAGGGGAATACGCAGTATTTT.

Of note for this clonotype: The junction shows a germline mismatch at one end, possibly a read error. The chain combines TRBV4-1 with TRBJ1-4; 7 bases map to TRBD1. The CDR3 is made up of 15 amino acids. CDR1 is MGHRA and CDR2 is YSYEKL in the germline V gene. CDR3 in DNA: TGTGCCAGCAGCCAGACAGGGACAACTAATGAAAAACTGGTTTTT. Translated, it gives CASSQTGTTNEKLVF.

A note on this clonotype: Just one base apart from a much larger clone, this may be a read error. This chain uses TRBV4-3 with TRBJ2-5; D possibly corresponds to TRBD2 (6 bases). CDR3 length: 15 amino acids. V dropped 1 base and J dropped 5 bases, with 14 bases sitting between them. Germline V gene sequence: CDR1 LGHNA, CDR2 YSLEER. Here the CDR3 DNA reads TGCGCCAGCAGCCAAGGAGGGGAGGTAAGGGAGACCCAGTACTTC. The encoded protein is CASSQGGEVRETQYF.

Regarding this clonotype: A much more abundant neighbour one base away suggests this may be a read error. This chain uses TRBV6-5 with TRBJ2-7; TRBD1 matches at 10 bases. There are 17 residues in the CDR3. CDR1 MNHEY and CDR2 SVGAGI come from the germline V gene. CDR3 bases: TGTGCCAGCAGTTTTAGCTCCGGGACAGGGGTGCGCTACGTGCAGTACTTC. Its protein is CASSFSSGTGVRYVQYF.

There are a few counts of this clonotype. An end of the junction differs from the germline gene, which may be a read error. This chain uses TRBV11-2 with TRBJ2-3, with 14 bases identical to TRBD2. The CDR3 has 17 residues. Germline assignment: CDR1 SGHAT and CDR2 FQNNGV. The CDR3 is CASSDGTSGGRTDMQYF. Written as DNA, the CDR3 is TGTGCTAGCAGCGACGGGACTAGCGGGGGTCGGACGGATATGCAGTATTTT.

This clonotype was seen many times. The V call is TRBV20-1, the J call TRBJ2-3; TRBD2 matches 14 bases. CDR3 length: 15 amino acids. Germline V gene lookup returns CDR1 DFQATT and CDR2 SNEGSKA (reference sequence). Unmatched junction bases numbered 2, after V lost 2 bases and J lost 4 bases. The CDR3 is CSARMGLAGADTQYF. Here the CDR3 DNA reads TGCAGTGCTAGAATGGGACTAGCGGGAGCAGATACGCAGTATTTT.

This clonotype occurred a few times. A read error is possible here, since a much larger clone lies one base away. The genes are TRBV14 and TRBJ2-1; maybe TRBD2 (5 bases). Germline V gene sequence: CDR1 SGHDN, CDR2 FVKESK. CDR3 length equals 16 residues. With 1 base removed from V and 9 bases from J, the gap between germline ends came to 19 bases. The CDR3 DNA reads TGTGCCAGCAGCCAAGCAAGCGGAAAACGAGACATTGAGCAGTTCTTC. Residues: CASSQASGKRDIEQFF.

The rearrangement uses TRBV5-6 and TRBJ1-1; D may be TRBD1 (6 bases). Germline V CDR1 and CDR2: SGHDT, YYEEEE. The V gene lost 1 base and the J gene lost 4 bases, with 14 bases spanning the gap. The CDR3 length is 15 residues. The DNA for the CDR3 is TGTGCCAGCAGCTTGCTTCCAAGGGGGGGCACTGAAGCTTTCTTT. Its protein is CASSLLPRGGTEAFF.

A remark on this clonotype: The CDR3 does not end in the conserved phenylalanine or tryptophan, so this is likely a read error. The rearrangement joins TRBV29-1 to TRBJ2-7; D remains ambiguous. This CDR3 contains 11 residues. From germline, CDR1 is SQVTM and CDR2 ANQGSEA. CDR3 in amino acids: CSAVRTYKQYA. DNA of the CDR3: TGCAGCGCCGTGCGGACCTACAAGCAGTACGCC.

The rearrangement uses TRBV29-1 and TRBJ1-2; 7 nucleotides align to TRBD1. Trimming cost V 7 bases and J 7 bases; bases outside gene matches: 15. The V gene's germline CDR1 is SQVTM and CDR2 ANQGSEA. This CDR3 has 14 amino acids. CDR3 nucleotides: TGCAGCGCTTCACTGACAGGGATCAAGGGTGGCTACACCTTC. This translates into CSASLTGIKGGYTF. The full variable domain, rest sourced from reference TRBV29-1 and TRBJ1-2, is SAVISQKPSRDICQRGTSLTIQCQVDSQVTMMFWYRQQPGQSLTLIATANQGSEATYESGFVIDKFPISRPNLTFSTLTVSNMSPEDSSIYLCSASLTGIKGGYTFGSGTRLTVV.

On this clonotype itself: A junction boundary mismatches the germline segment, possibly from a read error. V and J are TRBV11-2 and TRBJ2-2; D remains ambiguous. The CDR3 totals 13 residues. Germline-derived CDR1 and CDR2 are SGHAT and FQNNGV. The CDR3 DNA is TGTACCAGCAGCTTGCTGAAAACCGGGGAGCTGTTTTTT. It codes for CTSSLLKTGELFF.

A single count supports this clonotype. The conserved phenylalanine or tryptophan normally closing the CDR3 is absent here, so this likely arose from a read error. This rearrangement joins TRBV12-3 or TRBV12-4 to TRBJ2-6; 9 bases map to TRBD1. V lost 6 bases, J lost 3 bases, and 9 bases stayed unmatched. There are 17 residues in the CDR3. This CDR3 reads CASSPDRGTIGANVLTY. The CDR3 DNA is TGTGCCAGCAGCCCGGACAGGGGAACGATTGGGGCCAACGTCCTGACTTAC.

A note on this clonotype: The CDR3 ends on some other residue instead of the conserved phenylalanine or tryptophan, so this is likely a read error. CDR3 DNA: TGTGCCAGCAGCGATCCGGGATCGCGTAATTCACCCCTCCACTCT. Amino acid sequence: CASSDPGSRNSPLHS. The chain employs TRBV4-2 and TRBJ1-6; D remains ambiguous. CDR3 length: 15 amino acids. V was shortened by 5 bases and J by 6 bases, with 14 bases between the two germline ends. In germline, CDR1 is LGHNA, CDR2 YNFKEQ.

About this clonotype itself: Given a much more abundant clone one base away, this may be a read error. The chain employs TRBV6-5 and TRBJ1-4; D remains ambiguous. CDR1 MNHEY and CDR2 SVGAGI come from the germline V gene. The CDR3 totals 13 residues. CDR3 protein: CASSYRSREKMFF. DNA for the CDR3: TGTGCCAGCAGTTACCGTTCTAGGGAAAAAATGTTTTTT.

This clonotype was observed at least ten times. CDR3 coding DNA: TGCGCCAGCGGGGGACAGGGCTACGAGCAGTACTTC. Translated, it gives CASGGQGYEQYF. This chain uses TRBV10-1 with TRBJ2-7; 9 bases match TRBD1. Germline V gene sequence: CDR1 WNHNN, CDR2 SYGVQD (reference sequence). The CDR3 covers 12 residues. V lost 8 bases, J lost 3 bases, and 2 bases stayed unmatched.

Points on this clonotype: This may come from a read error, since a much larger clone is one base off. This sequence joins TRBV12-3 or TRBV12-4 and TRBJ1-1, with 8 positions matching TRBD1. The junction had 9 bases not matched to a gene; V was cut back by 3 bases and J by 9 bases. The CDR3 spans 14 residues. CDR3 coding DNA: TGTGCCAGCAGTTTCGGGAATGGACAGGGAAAAGCTTTCTTT. Protein product: CASSFGNGQGKAFF.

As regards this clonotype: This sequence may be a read error, since a much larger clone differs from it by one base. The CDR3 coding sequence is TGCAGTGCTAGAGTGCCCGTCAGTTATGGCTACACCTTC. It yields the protein CSARVPVSYGYTF. The V gene is TRBV20-1, the J gene TRBJ1-2; no firm D call. Germline CDR1 DFQATT, CDR2 SNEGSKA (reference sequence). The CDR3 consists of 13 residues. Trimming pared 1 base from V and 5 bases from J, leaving 11 bases between.

There are many counts of this clonotype. The rearrangement links TRBV6-1 to TRBJ2-2; possibly TRBD1 or TRBD2 for D (5 bases each). CDR1 is MNHNS and CDR2 is SASEGT in the germline V gene. The CDR3 loop spans 13 amino acids. Trimming removed 11 bases from V and 2 bases from J, with 12 bases in between. CDR3 loop: CAGETDNTGELFF. As DNA, the CDR3 is TGTGCCGGGGAGACAGACAACACCGGGGAGCTGTTTTTT.

Comment on this clonotype: A much larger clone lies a single base off, so this may be a read error. The gene calls are TRBV7-8 and TRBJ1-2, with D maybe TRBD1 (6 bases). Germline CDR1 SGHVS, CDR2 FQNEAQ. This CDR3 is built from 18 residues. DNA of the CDR3: TGTGCCAGCAACTTATCGGGGCTAAGGACAGCCCCATACAGGGGCTACACCTTC. It yields the protein CASNLSGLRTAPYRGYTF.